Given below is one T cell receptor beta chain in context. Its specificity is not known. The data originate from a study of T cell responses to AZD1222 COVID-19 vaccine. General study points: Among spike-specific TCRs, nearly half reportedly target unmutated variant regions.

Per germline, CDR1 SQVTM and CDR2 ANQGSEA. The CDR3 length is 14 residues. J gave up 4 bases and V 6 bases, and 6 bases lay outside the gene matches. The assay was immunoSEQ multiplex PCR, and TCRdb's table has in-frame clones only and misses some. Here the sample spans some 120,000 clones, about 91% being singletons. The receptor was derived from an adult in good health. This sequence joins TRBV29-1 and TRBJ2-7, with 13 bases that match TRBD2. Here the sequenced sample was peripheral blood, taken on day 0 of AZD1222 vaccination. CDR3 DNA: TGCAGCGTCGGTGGACTAGCGGGAGCGTACGAGCAGTACTTC. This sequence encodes CSVGGLAGAYEQYF.